This entry describes one T cell receptor beta chain. This sample was taken from a study of blood T cell repertoires in COVID-19. About the research overall: Samples taken during acute and convalescent COVID-19 were collected in the United States, Italy and Spain. Sources were T cells, B-cell-depleted T cells, or PBMCs; the material itself was cDNA or gDNA.

Here immunoSEQ multiplex PCR was the method, and the copy in TCRdb shows in-frame clones only, minus some. The table lists around 70,000 clones, around 80% of them singletons, with approximately 26% in the top ten. Sequencing was performed on peripheral blood. The sequence was obtained from a man aged 60-69 years with active or convalescent COVID-19.

The CDR3 DNA is TGTGCCAGCAGCTGGAGGGACAGGCCAAACTATGGCTACACCTTC. Translating gives CASSWRDRPNYGYTF. The rearrangement uses TRBV5-4 and TRBJ1-2, with TRBD1 matching over 8 bases. Per germline, CDR1 SGHNT and CDR2 YYREEE (reference sequence). The CDR3 covers 15 residues. The J segment lost 2 bases and the V segment lost 3 bases, leaving 6 bases of the junction unmatched.